This T cell receptor (beta chain) was sequenced for a study of T cells after yellow fever vaccination. Turning to the study itself: It was SMART-Seq v4 Ultra Low Input that prepared the fractions with low cell numbers. Study results and caveats: Detected again after the booster were most primary-vaccination clones, at 95% to 96% CD4 and approximately 85% CD8. Peaking faster, on day 5 versus 15, the secondary response was nonetheless weaker.

A note on this clonotype: No antigen is known for it.

Template switching by 5'RACE produced TCR cDNA, adding a universal primer site and UMIs. MiXCR, applied by TCRdb to the 5' RACE reads, yields one record per CDR3 protein. This sample carries some 560,000 distinct CDR3 sequences, roughly 17% of them seen once, and the ten largest clones take 15% to 20%. The CDR3 is 12 amino acids. Germline-derived CDR1 and CDR2 are SGHTA and FQGNSA. The ends were cut back, 5 bases at V and 10 bases at J, with 14 bases in the middle. J is TRBJ1-1 and V is TRBV7-2, with D possibly being TRBD1 (6 bases). The source of this sequence is a man younger than 35 who received the YFV17D yellow fever vaccine. The source was PBMCs, collected 5 to 6 days after the first yellow fever vaccination. CDR3 residues: CASSNTGRRAFF. The CDR3 nucleotides are TGTGCCAGCAGCAACACAGGGAGGAGAGCTTTCTTT.